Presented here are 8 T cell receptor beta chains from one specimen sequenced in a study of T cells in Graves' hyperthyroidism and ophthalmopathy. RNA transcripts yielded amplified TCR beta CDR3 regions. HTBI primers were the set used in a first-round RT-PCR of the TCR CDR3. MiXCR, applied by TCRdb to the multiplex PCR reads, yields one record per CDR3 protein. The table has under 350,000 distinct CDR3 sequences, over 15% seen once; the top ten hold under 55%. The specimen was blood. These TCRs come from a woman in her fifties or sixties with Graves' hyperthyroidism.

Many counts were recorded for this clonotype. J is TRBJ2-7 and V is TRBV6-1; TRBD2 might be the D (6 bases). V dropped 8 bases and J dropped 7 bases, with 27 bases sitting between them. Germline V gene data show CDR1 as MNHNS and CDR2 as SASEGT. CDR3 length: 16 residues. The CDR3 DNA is TGTGCCAGCGTTGGAACTGGCGGGACTTTTATTTGGGAGCAGTACTTC. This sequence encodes CASVGTGGTFIWEQYF.

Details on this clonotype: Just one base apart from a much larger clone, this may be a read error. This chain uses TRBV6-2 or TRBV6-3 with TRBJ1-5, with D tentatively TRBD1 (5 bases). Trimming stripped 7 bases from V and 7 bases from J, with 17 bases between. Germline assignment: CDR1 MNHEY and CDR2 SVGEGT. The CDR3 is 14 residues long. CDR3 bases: TGTGCCAGCAATGCTCAGGGTGGGGTCCAGCCCCAGCATTTT. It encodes CASNAQGGVQPQHF.

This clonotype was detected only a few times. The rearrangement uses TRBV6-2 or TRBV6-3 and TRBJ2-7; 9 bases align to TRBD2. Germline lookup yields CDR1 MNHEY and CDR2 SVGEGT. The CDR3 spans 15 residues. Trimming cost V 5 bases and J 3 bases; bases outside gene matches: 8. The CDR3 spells CASSVNSGGLYEQYF. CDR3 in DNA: TGTGCCAGCAGTGTAAATAGCGGGGGTCTCTACGAGCAGTACTTC.

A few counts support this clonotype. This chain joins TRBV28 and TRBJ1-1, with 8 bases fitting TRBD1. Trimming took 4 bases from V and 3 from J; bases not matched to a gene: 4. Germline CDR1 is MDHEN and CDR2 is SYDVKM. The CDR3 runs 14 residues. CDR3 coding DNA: TGTGCCAGCAGTTCCAGGGGGCTGGACACTGAAGCTTTCTTT. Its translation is CASSSRGLDTEAFF.

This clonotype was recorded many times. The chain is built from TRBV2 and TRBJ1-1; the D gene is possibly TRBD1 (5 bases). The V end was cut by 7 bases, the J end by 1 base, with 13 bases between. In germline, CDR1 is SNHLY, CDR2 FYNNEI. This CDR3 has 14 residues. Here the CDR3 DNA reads TGTGCCAGCATGGGGGGGACCGGGAACACTGAAGCTTTCTTT. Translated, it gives CASMGGTGNTEAFF.

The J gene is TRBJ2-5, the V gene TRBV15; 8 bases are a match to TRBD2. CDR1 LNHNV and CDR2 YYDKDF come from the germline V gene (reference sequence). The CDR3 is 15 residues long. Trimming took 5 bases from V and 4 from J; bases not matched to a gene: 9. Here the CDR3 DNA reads TGTGCCACCAGCTTTGGCGGGAGGCGTGTAGAGACCCAGTACTTC. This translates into CATSFGGRRVETQYF.

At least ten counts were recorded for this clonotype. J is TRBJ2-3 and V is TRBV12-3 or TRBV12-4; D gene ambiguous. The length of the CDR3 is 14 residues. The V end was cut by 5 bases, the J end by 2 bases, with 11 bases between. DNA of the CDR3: TGTGCCAGCAGTGAACTGGTTGCCACAGATACGCAGTATTTT. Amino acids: CASSELVATDTQYF.

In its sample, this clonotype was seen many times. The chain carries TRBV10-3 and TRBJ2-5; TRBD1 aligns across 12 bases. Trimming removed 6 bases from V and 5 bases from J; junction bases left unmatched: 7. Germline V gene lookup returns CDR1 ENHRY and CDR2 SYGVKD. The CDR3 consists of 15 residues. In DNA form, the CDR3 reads TGTGCCATCAGCGGGGACAGGGGGCAACCGGAGACCCAGTACTTC. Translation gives CAISGDRGQPETQYF.